The next 11 T cell receptor beta chains were all read from a single sample in a study of shared clonotypes between healthy human individuals. Method: immunoSEQ multiplex PCR; TCRdb's copy keeps in-frame clones and lacks some. The sample has around 700,000 clones, 60% to 80% seen once; the top ten hold approximately 1.8%. Sample: memory CD4+ T cells sorted from blood. The sample's subset: CD45RA-negative fraction. These receptors came from a woman aged 25-40 years in good health.

The rearrangement joins TRBV2 to TRBJ2-7; D is possibly TRBD2 (6 bases). CDR3 length: 15 amino acids. Trimming stripped 6 bases from V and 5 bases from J, with 20 bases between. Looked up from germline, CDR1 is SNHLY and CDR2 is FYNNEI. The CDR3 DNA reads TGTGCCAGCAGAATGAAGTCGTCCGGGAGTAACGAGCAGTACTTC. It encodes CASRMKSSGSNEQYF. Using reference TRBV2 and TRBJ2-7 for the parts outside the CDR3, the full variable domain is EPEVTQTPSHQVTQMGQEVILRCVPISNHLYFYWYRQILGQKVEFLVSFYNNEISEKSEIFDDQFSVERPDGSNFTLKIRSTKLEDSAMYFCASRMKSSGSNEQYFGPGTRLTVT.

CDR3 in amino acids: CASSDGTGLNTEAFF. The CDR3 region has the DNA TGTGCCAGCAGTGATGGGACAGGGCTGAACACTGAAGCTTTCTTT. This chain links TRBV6-1 with TRBJ1-1; 9 bases map to TRBD1. Per the germline V gene, CDR1 is MNHNS and CDR2 is SASEGT. The CDR3 runs to 15 residues. With 3 bases clipped from V and 0 bases from J, the junction kept 2 bases outside the gene matches.

The chain recombines TRBV11-2 with TRBJ1-1; 7 bases agree with TRBD1. Trimming removed 6 bases from V and 4 bases from J; junction bases left unmatched: 11. The length of the CDR3 is 15 residues. Germline CDR1 is SGHAT and CDR2 is FQNNGV. CDR3 residues: CASRPNRGGVTEAFF. The CDR3 bases are TGTGCCAGCAGGCCCAACAGGGGAGGGGTCACTGAAGCTTTCTTT.

The rearrangement links TRBV15 to TRBJ2-5; 8 positions match TRBD1. CDR1 is LNHNV, CDR2 YYDKDF, per germline (reference sequence). Trimming removed 2 bases from V and 1 base from J; junction bases left unmatched: 9. CDR3 length: 17 residues. The CDR3 coding sequence is TGTGCCACCAGCAGACCTACAGGGGGAGTAATCCAAGAGACCCAGTACTTC. As protein: CATSRPTGGVIQETQYF.

The V gene is TRBV4-2, the J gene TRBJ2-7; D not certain. Germline values: CDR1 LGHNA, CDR2 YNFKEQ. The germline V and J ends were trimmed by 1 base and 4 bases, with 8 bases remaining between them. The CDR3 is 13 amino acids. CDR3 coding DNA: TGTGCCAGCAGCCAAGGGATCAGTTACGAGCAGTACTTC. It is translated as CASSQGISYEQYF.

This chain links TRBV6-6 with TRBJ2-7; TRBD1 matches at 7 bases. Germline V gene sequence: CDR1 MNHNY, CDR2 SVGAGI (reference sequence). This CDR3 contains 12 residues. Trimming at V came to 10 bases and at J to 12 bases, leaving 15 bases not matched to a gene. The CDR3 DNA follows: TGTGCCACCGGGACAGACCCCGGCGTGCGGTACTTC. This encodes CATGTDPGVRYF.

This clone was observed a single time. This chain connects TRBV2 to TRBJ2-5, with D uncertain. Germline V gene sequence: CDR1 SNHLY, CDR2 FYNNEI. V lost 3 bases, J lost 7 bases, and 12 bases lay in between. The CDR3 extends over 13 amino acids. The DNA of the CDR3 is TGTGCCAGCAGTGATGTGGGGTCAGGGACCCAGTACTTC. Its protein product is CASSDVGSGTQYF.

J is TRBJ2-1 and V is TRBV5-1, with a weak D call TRBD2 (5 bases). The germline CDR1 and CDR2 sequences are SGHRS and YFSETQ. V lost 1 base and J 7 bases, leaving 12 bases between the germline ends. This CDR3 region has 14 residues. CDR3 residues: CASSLSGTRNEQFF. CDR3 DNA sequence: TGCGCCAGCAGCTTGTCGGGAACGAGAAATGAGCAGTTCTTC. Full variable domain (outside the CDR3, taken from reference TRBV5-1 and TRBJ2-1): KAGVTQTPRYLIKTRGQQVTLSCSPISGHRSVSWYQQTPGQGLQFLFEYFSETQRNKGNFPGRFSGRQFSNSRSEMNVSTLELGDSALYLCASSLSGTRNEQFFGPGTRLTVL.

V usage is TRBV25-1 and J usage is TRBJ1-4; no clear D gene. The CDR3 is made up of 17 amino acids. Germline V CDR1 and CDR2: MGHDK, SYGVNS. V dropped 2 bases and J dropped 0 bases, with 13 bases sitting between them. The CDR3 loop is CASSETSQPATNEKLFF. The DNA for the CDR3 is TGTGCCAGCAGTGAAACCTCACAACCTGCAACTAATGAAAAACTGTTTTTT.

The rearrangement joins TRBV4-1 to TRBJ2-7, with 10 bases fitting TRBD2. The trim removed 3 bases at V and 0 bases at J, leaving 14 bases unmatched. The CDR3 runs to 19 residues. Germline V gene lookup returns CDR1 MGHRA and CDR2 YSYEKL. CDR3 DNA: TGCGCCAGCAGCCACTTCACTAGCGGGATGCGGGCCCGCTCCTACGAGCAGTACTTC. Translation gives CASSHFTSGMRARSYEQYF.

J is TRBJ2-1 and V is TRBV7-3; TRBD2 matches 12 bases. CDR1 and CDR2 from the germline V gene are SGHTA and FQGTGA. V shed 5 bases, J shed 0 bases, and the junction held 8 bases outside the gene matches. This CDR3 has 18 amino acids. CDR3 DNA sequence: TGTGCCAGCAGCGCCCCTAGCGGGGGGGAGAGCTCCTACAATGAGCAGTTCTTC. Its protein product is CASSAPSGGESSYNEQFF.